One sample yielded the 16 T cell receptor beta chains listed below, sequenced in a study of T cell changes during pregnancy in multiple sclerosis. Only in-frame clones appear in the TCRdb table, and some are missing; sequencing was by immunoSEQ multiplex PCR. The sample gives roughly 63,000 clones, roughly 87% of which show up once; 2% to 2.5% is in the top ten. Specimen: peripheral blood, collected in the second trimester of pregnancy. These receptors were obtained from a female donor in good health, enrolled as a control in a pregnancy study.

The rearrangement joins TRBV28 to TRBJ2-7; TRBD1 agrees at 7 bases. The germline gives CDR1 MDHEN, CDR2 SYDVKM. This CDR3 is built from 19 residues. J was trimmed by 3 bases and V by 4 bases; bases with no gene match: 21. This chain's CDR3 is CASSSSTGTAEGVGYEQYF. The CDR3 nucleotides are TGTGCCAGCAGTTCCTCGACAGGGACGGCGGAAGGAGTAGGCTACGAGCAGTACTTC.

The V gene is TRBV19, the J gene TRBJ1-1, with D unclear. The germline V gene encodes CDR1 LNHDA and CDR2 SQIVND (reference sequence). This CDR3 has 13 amino acids. Trimming took off 2 bases at V and 2 bases at J, with 6 bases between the two ends. The CDR3 here is CASSINSNTEAFF. In DNA, the CDR3 is TGTGCCAGTAGTATAAACAGCAACACTGAAGCTTTCTTT. The variable domain in full, with the rest retrieved from reference TRBV19 and TRBJ1-1, is DGGITQSPKYLFRKEGQNVTLSCEQNLNHDAMYWYRQDPGQGLRLIYYSQIVNDFQKGDIAEGYSVSREKKESFPLTVTSAQKNPTAFYLCASSINSNTEAFFGQGTRLTVV.

The chain has TRBV19 and TRBJ2-2, with TRBD1 matching 7 bases. The germline gives CDR1 LNHDA, CDR2 SQIVND (reference sequence). Trimming took 6 bases from V and 2 from J; bases not matched to a gene: 6. CDR3 length: 15 amino acids. CDR3 sequence reads: CASRPRGKNTGELFF. The CDR3 DNA sequence: TGTGCCAGTAGGCCCAGGGGGAAAAACACCGGGGAGCTGTTTTTT.

In this sample, this clone turned up once. CDR3 in DNA: TGTGCCTGGCAGGGCCTGAACACTGAAGCTTTCTTT. This sequence encodes CAWQGLNTEAFF. The chain recombines TRBV30 with TRBJ1-1; D may be TRBD1 (5 bases). Trimming shortened V by 5 bases and J by 0 bases, and 7 bases separated the two germline ends. This CDR3 contains 12 residues. Germline assignment: CDR1 GTSNPN and CDR2 SVGIG (reference sequence). Full variable domain (rest looked up from reference TRBV30 and TRBJ1-1): SQTIHQWPATLVQPVGSPLSLECTVEGTSNPNLYWYRQAAGRGLQLLFYSVGIGQISSEVPQNLSASRPQDRQFILSSKKLLLSDSGFYLCAWQGLNTEAFFGQGTRLTVV.

The chain combines TRBV2 with TRBJ1-6, with D tentatively TRBD1 (6 bases). The V end was cut by 6 bases, the J end by 9 bases, with 15 bases between. Looked up from germline, CDR1 is SNHLY and CDR2 is FYNNEI. This CDR3 is built from 14 residues. Here the CDR3 DNA reads TGTGCCAGCAGCCGGGACAAGCTGGGTTCACCCCTCCACTTT. It encodes CASSRDKLGSPLHF.

The V gene is TRBV25-1, the J gene TRBJ2-7; TRBD1 aligns across 9 bases. The CDR3 is made up of 13 amino acids. Germline V gives CDR1 MGHDK, CDR2 SYGVNS. J was trimmed by 1 base and V by 8 bases; bases with no gene match: 3. The CDR3 here is CASQGTGSYEQYF. Written as DNA, the CDR3 is TGTGCCAGCCAAGGGACAGGGTCCTACGAGCAGTACTTC.

V is TRBV12-5 and J is TRBJ2-2; 7 bases line up with TRBD1. This CDR3 has 15 residues. Looked up from germline, CDR1 is LGHNT and CDR2 is FRNRAP. The V gene end was trimmed by 1 base and the J gene end by 5 bases; junction bases not matched to a gene: 4. This CDR3 is CASGLENRGTGELFF. The DNA for the CDR3 is TGTGCTAGTGGTTTGGAAAACAGGGGAACCGGGGAGCTGTTTTTT.

The V gene is TRBV6-6, the J gene TRBJ1-1; D perhaps matches TRBD1 (5 bases). The germline V and J ends were trimmed by 7 bases and 1 base, with 10 bases remaining between them. The germline gives CDR1 MNHNY, CDR2 SVGAGI (reference sequence). This CDR3 is 13 amino acids long. CDR3 amino acids: CASTPGQNTEAFF. The DNA of the CDR3 is TGTGCCAGCACCCCCGGACAGAACACTGAAGCTTTCTTT.

As concerns this clone: Other DNA variants within this sample encode the same CDR3. The chain recombines TRBV28 with TRBJ2-7; tentatively, D is TRBD2 (5 bases). The CDR3 has 15 amino acids. Trimming shortened V by 3 bases and J by 0 bases, and 12 bases separated the two germline ends. CDR1 is MDHEN, CDR2 SYDVKM, per germline. The CDR3 loop reads CASSFRGLASYEQYF. For the CDR3, the DNA is TGTGCCAGCAGTTTCAGAGGGCTAGCCTCCTACGAGCAGTACTTC.

This clone was counted only a few times. The chain employs TRBV5-1 and TRBJ1-1; 7 nucleotides align to TRBD1. Germline V lookup: CDR1 SGHRS, CDR2 YFSETQ. J lost 3 bases, V lost 4 bases, and 9 bases had no gene match. The CDR3 is made up of 15 amino acids. The CDR3 is CASSETGKGDTEAFF. CDR3 nucleotides: TGCGCCAGCAGCGAGACAGGGAAAGGAGACACTGAAGCTTTCTTT.

The V and J genes are TRBV6-1 and TRBJ1-1; D perhaps matches TRBD1 (5 bases). Trimming took off 10 bases at V and 1 base at J, with 13 bases between the two ends. CDR3 length equals 13 residues. The V gene's germline CDR1 is MNHNS and CDR2 SASEGT. CDR3 sequence: CATERTPNTEAFF. The CDR3 DNA reads as TGTGCCACCGAGAGGACACCGAACACTGAAGCTTTCTTT.

DNA for the CDR3: TGTGCCAGCAGTCCCCGAACTAGCGGGTACGAGCAGTACTTC. Its protein product is CASSPRTSGYEQYF. The chain uses TRBV28 and TRBJ2-7; TRBD2 aligns across 9 bases. J lost 4 bases, V lost 5 bases, and 6 bases had no gene match. The CDR3 extends over 14 amino acids. Germline values: CDR1 MDHEN, CDR2 SYDVKM.

J is TRBJ2-7 and V is TRBV5-6, with D perhaps TRBD2 (6 bases). V dropped 6 bases and J dropped 2 bases, with 15 bases sitting between them. Germline V gene sequence: CDR1 SGHDT, CDR2 YYEEEE. The CDR3 length is 14 residues. CDR3: CASTLAENTYEQYF. As DNA, the CDR3 is TGTGCCAGCACCTTAGCGGAAAACACCTACGAGCAGTACTTC.

The chain carries TRBV5-6 and TRBJ2-7; D is perhaps TRBD2 (5 bases). V was cut by 4 bases and J by 3 bases, with 11 bases left in between. The CDR3 loop spans 13 amino acids. Germline-derived CDR1 and CDR2 are SGHDT and YYEEEE. This CDR3 is CASSADGGYEQYF. The CDR3 nucleotides read TGTGCCAGCAGCGCGGACGGAGGCTACGAGCAGTACTTC. Full variable domain (missing parts from reference TRBV5-6 and TRBJ2-7): DAGVTQSPTHLIKTRGQQVTLRCSPKSGHDTVSWYQQALGQGPQFIFQYYEEEERQRGNFPDRFSGHQFPNYSSELNVNALLLGDSALYLCASSADGGYEQYFGPGTRLTVT.

This clone has just a few counts. J is TRBJ2-1 and V is TRBV29-1, with 8 positions matching TRBD1. The CDR3 spans 13 residues. V lost 7 bases to trimming and J lost 2 bases; unmatched junction nucleotides: 4. The germline V gene encodes CDR1 SQVTM and CDR2 ANQGSEA. The CDR3 loop reads CSATGQAYNEQFF. The CDR3, as DNA: TGCAGCGCTACGGGACAGGCCTACAATGAGCAGTTCTTC.

The chain employs TRBV6-4 and TRBJ2-3, with TRBD2 matching 10 bases. This CDR3 region has 17 residues. Trimming cost V 3 bases and J 1 base; bases outside gene matches: 7. Germline V gene sequence: CDR1 MRHNA, CDR2 SNTAGT. The CDR3 coding sequence is TGTGCCAGCAGTGAGTTGGCTAGCGGGAGTGGCACAGATACGCAGTATTTT. Translating it yields CASSELASGSGTDTQYF.